This T cell receptor beta chain appears in the sequencing data of a study of blood T cell repertoires in COVID-19 (TCRdb year 2020). Study-level background: Samples from collaborators originated in the United States, Italy and Spain and spanned both the acute and convalescent phases of COVID-19. Deeply sampled blood TCRbeta repertoires from subjects exposed to, actively infected with, or recovered from COVID-19 were included in the dataset. The prospective study material was composed of cDNA or gDNA derived from T cells, B-cell-depleted T cells, or PBMCs. A freely available public database, intended as a resource for researchers studying the immune response to SARS-CoV-2, is where the repertoires were released. HLA class I and class II types, where available, came from metadata supplied by the sample provider rather than from assay-based typing. Sample metadata almost always included a de-identified subject ID, COVID-19 status, age in years and sex. Samples were obtained from the ongoing ImmuneRACE study (first 160 participants) and from about 1,300 subjects provided by 6 global collaborators.

Including cysteine and phenylalanine, the CDR3 has 18 amino acids. Kept here is only the CDR3 DNA, which spans 54 bases and is read in frame from base 1. From the germline V gene (reference sequence), CDR1 is LNHDA and CDR2 is SQIVND. Deletion took 3 bases off V and 0 bases off J, with a span of 20 bases between the germline ends. Broad study findings and their caveats: Clinical and demographic metadata were provided uncurated, with the amount varying by source and participant.

About this clone itself: Its antigen has not been determined. Qualities for individual bases were not recorded, and no much larger clone is one base off.

Participants in the prospective study were aged roughly 18 to 89 years, lived in 20 to 30 United States geographic areas, and enrolled through a virtual design. To assign participants to cohorts, the prospective study relied on clinical history that participants themselves reported in a screening survey and a study questionnaire. Recovered participants in ImmuneRACE Cohort 3 were defined as having two consecutive negative NP/OP PCR tests, clearance from a healthcare professional, or resolution of symptoms. Mobile phlebotomists in the prospective study collected whole blood, serum and a nasopharyngeal or oropharyngeal swab from every participant. Participants in the prospective study had the option to provide additional blood draws and questionnaires over a roughly 2-month period. Prospective study blood samples were shipped either frozen or at room temperature before DNA extraction. TCRbeta CDR3 regions were amplified from genomic DNA using the immunoSEQ Assay, a bias-controlled multiplex PCR. Per the source publication's procedure: The number of nucleated cells in each sample was estimated by amplification of reference gene primers within the assay. Sequence reads were collapsed and filtered to measure the absolute abundance of every unique TCRbeta CDR3 rearrangement. For each sample, productive Simpson clonality was calculated as the square root of Simpson's diversity index across productive rearrangements. In TCRdb, the immuneACCESS table is reduced to in-frame sequences with V and J assigned. These tables do not hold every clone; where another copy was compared, an unresolved V gene accounts for under half, and the others remain unexplained. D and trimming were read from the DNA, whereas the V and J calls and clone size are those reported in that table. The sample table shows about 160,000 clones, and 70% to 90% are seen once. The ten largest account for 6.6% of the sample.

This clonotype originated in a woman aged 50 to 60 who had recovered from COVID-19. Sequencing used PBMCs or T cells enriched from blood (not recorded which). This sequence uses TRBV19 and TRBJ1-1, with the D segment identity uncertain. CDR3 loop: CASSIAGYLEEMNTEAFF. At the DNA level, the sequence is TGTGCCAGTAGTATCGCCGGATACCTTGAGGAAATGAACACTGAAGCTTTCTTT.